These T cell receptor beta chains were read from a single sample in a study of CD8 T cells in Susac syndrome. TCRdb reprocessed the immunoSEQ multiplex PCR reads via MiXCR and lists one record per CDR3 protein. The sample records roughly 140,000 distinct CDR3 sequences, around 95% being singletons. The material sequenced was CD4+ T cells from PBMCs. All receptors come from a human donor with Susac syndrome. Each CDR3 is given with its conserved first and last residue. A D gene is named only where the DNA matches it firmly. The size entry is marked missing in some rows and otherwise reads once, few, many or a size class.

clone size: .; J gene: TRBJ1-1; V gene: TRBV29-1; D gene: .; CDR3 protein: CSADNTEAFF; CDR3 DNA: TGCAGCGCCGACAACACTGAAGCTTTCTTT
clone size: once; J gene: TRBJ2-3; V gene: TRBV28; D gene: .; CDR3 protein: CASSSTSRTDTQYF; CDR3 DNA: TGTGCCAGCAGTTCGACCTCCCGCACAGATACGCAGTATTTT
clone size: .; J gene: TRBJ2-3; V gene: TRBV14; D gene: .; CDR3 protein: CASSQADTQYF; CDR3 DNA: TGTGCCAGCAGCCAAGCGGATACGCAGTATTTT
clone size: .; J gene: TRBJ1-2; V gene: TRBV4-1; D gene: TRBD1; CDR3 protein: CASSGGRDRIYGYTF; CDR3 DNA: TGCGCCAGCAGCGGAGGCCGGGACAGGATATATGGCTACACCTTC
clone size: .; J gene: TRBJ2-6; V gene: TRBV6-5; D gene: .; CDR3 protein: CASREVRTGANVLTF; CDR3 DNA: TGTGCCAGCAGGGAGGTTAGAACTGGGGCCAACGTCCTGACTTTC
clone size: .; J gene: TRBJ1-2; V gene: TRBV11-2; D gene: TRBD1; CDR3 protein: CASSSTGPYGYTF; CDR3 DNA: TGTGCCAGCAGCTCGACAGGGCCGTATGGCTACACCTTC
clone size: once; J gene: TRBJ1-5; V gene: TRBV20-1; D gene: .; CDR3 protein: CSAESPLRGLMGNQPQHF; CDR3 DNA: TGCAGTGCGGAAAGCCCCTTGCGGGGGTTGATGGGCAATCAGCCCCAGCATTTT
clone size: .; J gene: TRBJ1-5; V gene: TRBV2; D gene: TRBD1; CDR3 protein: CASSLDRGQPQHF; CDR3 DNA: TGTGCCAGCAGTCTGGACAGGGGCCAGCCCCAGCATTTT
clone size: .; J gene: TRBJ2-5; V gene: TRBV7-9; D gene: TRBD2; CDR3 protein: CASTSTGGRGQNQETQYF; CDR3 DNA: TGTGCCAGCACATCCACGGGGGGGCGCGGACAGAACCAAGAGACCCAGTACTTC
clone size: .; J gene: TRBJ2-5; V gene: TRBV9; D gene: TRBD2; CDR3 protein: CASTPRGEQETQYF; CDR3 DNA: TGTGCCAGCACGCCCCGGGGGGAACAAGAGACCCAGTACTTC
clone size: .; J gene: TRBJ1-2; V gene: TRBV29-1; D gene: .; CDR3 protein: CSALDDGRHGYTF; CDR3 DNA: TGCAGCGCCCTAGATGACGGCCGGCATGGCTACACCTTC
clone size: .; J gene: TRBJ2-3; V gene: TRBV4-1; D gene: .; CDR3 protein: CASSQPGAADTQYF; CDR3 DNA: TGCGCCAGCAGCCAACCAGGGGCCGCAGATACGCAGTATTTT
clone size: .; J gene: TRBJ1-3; V gene: TRBV20-1; D gene: TRBD1; CDR3 protein: CSASTGAGNTIYF; CDR3 DNA: TGCAGTGCATCTACAGGGGCGGGAAACACCATATATTTT
clone size: .; J gene: TRBJ2-1; V gene: TRBV7-9; D gene: .; CDR3 protein: CASSLAWVDEQFF; CDR3 DNA: TGTGCCAGCAGCTTAGCTTGGGTGGATGAGCAGTTCTTC
clone size: once; J gene: TRBJ1-4; V gene: TRBV4-2; D gene: TRBD1; CDR3 protein: CASSRDGTGNEKLFF; CDR3 DNA: TGTGCCAGCAGCCGCGACGGGACAGGAAATGAAAAACTGTTTTTT
clone size: once; J gene: TRBJ1-2; V gene: TRBV25-1; D gene: TRBD1; CDR3 protein: CASRLGTGNGYTF; CDR3 DNA: TGTGCCAGCAGACTAGGGACAGGGAATGGCTACACCTTC
clone size: .; J gene: TRBJ1-1; V gene: TRBV18; D gene: .; CDR3 protein: CASSPGQRNTEAFF; CDR3 DNA: TGTGCCAGCTCACCAGGACAGAGAAACACTGAAGCTTTCTTT
clone size: .; J gene: TRBJ2-3; V gene: TRBV25-1; D gene: TRBD2; CDR3 protein: CASSSGSLADTQYF; CDR3 DNA: TGTGCCAGCAGTAGCGGGAGTCTGGCAGATACGCAGTATTTT
clone size: .; J gene: TRBJ2-7; V gene: TRBV28; D gene: .; CDR3 protein: CASSRKREPLSYEQYF; CDR3 DNA: TGTGCCAGCAGCCGTAAAAGGGAGCCCCTCTCCTACGAGCAGTACTTC